Below, 26 T cell receptor beta chains from the same sample are listed, as sequenced in a study of blood T cell repertoires in COVID-19. The method was immunoSEQ multiplex PCR; TCRdb's version includes in-frame clones alone and lacks a portion of them. The sample gives 60,000 to 70,000 clones, around 85% of which show up once; 1.4% is in the top ten. Sequencing used peripheral blood. The source is a woman aged 55-70 years with acute or convalescent COVID-19.

The chain combines TRBV9 with TRBJ1-1; the match to TRBD1 covers 9 bases. The CDR3 totals 16 residues. The germline CDR1 and CDR2 sequences are SGDLS and YYNGEE. The junction had 10 bases not matched to a gene; V was cut back by 0 bases and J by 7 bases. The CDR3 spells CASSVGPGQGEGEAFF. The CDR3 coding sequence is TGTGCCAGCAGCGTAGGTCCGGGACAGGGAGAGGGTGAAGCTTTCTTT.

This clone came up many times. Other DNA sequences in the same sample also yield this CDR3. CDR3 coding DNA: TGTGCCAGCAGCTTAGGTCGGGGAACTGAAGCTTTCTTT. This encodes CASSLGRGTEAFF. This chain uses TRBV13 with TRBJ1-1; D gene unclear. Germline CDR1 and CDR2: PRHDT and FYEKMQ (reference sequence). Trimming took 0 bases from V and 5 from J, leaving 7 bases between them. The CDR3 runs to 13 residues.

The chain employs TRBV7-8 and TRBJ1-2, with TRBD1 identical over 7 bases. CDR1 and CDR2 (germline): SGHVS, FQNEAQ. The CDR3 extends over 15 amino acids. Trimming at V came to 4 bases and at J to 6 bases, leaving 11 bases not matched to a gene. Written as DNA, the CDR3 is TGTGCCAGCAGCTACGGGGACGGACAGGTTAATGGCTACACCTTC. Protein: CASSYGDGQVNGYTF.

The rearrangement joins TRBV28 to TRBJ1-1, with 11 nucleotides matching TRBD1. CDR3 length: 14 amino acids. With 5 bases clipped from V and 3 bases from J, the junction kept 2 bases outside the gene matches. Germline V gene sequence: CDR1 MDHEN, CDR2 SYDVKM. Written as DNA, the CDR3 is TGTGCCAGCAGTCCGGGACAGGGGGACACTGAAGCTTTCTTT. Translating gives CASSPGQGDTEAFF.

The chain links TRBV5-4 to TRBJ1-2, with TRBD1 matching over 12 bases. Trimming removed 2 bases from V and 4 bases from J; junction bases left unmatched: 3. Per the germline V gene, CDR1 is SGHNT and CDR2 is YYREEE (reference sequence). CDR3 length equals 15 residues. This chain's CDR3 is CASSFRDRGPYGYTF. The CDR3 region has the DNA TGTGCCAGCAGCTTCCGGGACAGGGGGCCCTATGGCTACACCTTC.

The J gene is TRBJ1-3, the V gene TRBV6-5, with 7 positions matching TRBD1. The ends lost 5 bases at V and 0 bases at J; junction bases unmatched: 4. Germline V CDR1 and CDR2: MNHEY, SVGAGI. This CDR3 contains 15 residues. For the CDR3, the DNA is TGTGCCAGCAGTCTGGGACAGTACTCTGGAAACACCATATATTTT. Protein product: CASSLGQYSGNTIYF.

The chain employs TRBV28 and TRBJ1-2, with TRBD1 identical over 8 bases. The junction had 12 bases not matched to a gene; V was cut back by 7 bases and J by 2 bases. The CDR3 spans 16 residues. In germline, CDR1 is MDHEN, CDR2 SYDVKM. This chain's CDR3 is CASTKGQGGWNYGYTF. The DNA of the CDR3 is TGTGCCAGCACTAAAGGACAGGGAGGATGGAACTATGGCTACACCTTC.

The V call is TRBV4-1, the J call TRBJ2-7, with D perhaps matching TRBD2 (5 bases). CDR3 size: 15 residues. Per germline, CDR1 MGHRA and CDR2 YSYEKL. The V and J ends lost 3 bases and 3 bases respectively, with 15 bases between them. CDR3 in DNA: TGCGCCAGCAGCCAGGGCCTAGCCGACCGCTACGAGCAGTACTTC. This sequence encodes CASSQGLADRYEQYF.

This clone has a handful of counts. The V and J genes are TRBV9 and TRBJ2-7, with D possibly matching TRBD2 (6 bases). This CDR3 spans 15 amino acids. Germline assignment: CDR1 SGDLS and CDR2 YYNGEE. V was shortened by 3 bases and J by 2 bases, with 15 bases between the two germline ends. DNA of the CDR3: TGTGCCAGCAGCGCGCGACCGGGACTTCCCTACGAGCAGTACTTC. It specifies CASSARPGLPYEQYF.

V is TRBV2 and J is TRBJ2-7, with D maybe TRBD2 (7 bases). In germline, CDR1 is SNHLY, CDR2 FYNNEI. This CDR3 has 15 amino acids. V dropped 7 bases and J dropped 7 bases, with 23 bases sitting between them. The CDR3: CASTSSGGAPREQYF. CDR3 bases: TGTGCCAGCACCTCGTCGGGGGGCGCACCTAGAGAGCAGTACTTC.

This chain links TRBV7-8 with TRBJ2-1; possibly TRBD2 for D (7 bases). V lost 5 bases and J lost 7, with 27 bases in between. Germline CDR1 reads SGHVS; CDR2 reads FQNEAQ. The CDR3 length is 18 residues. This CDR3 reads CASSTHPSMGGGANEQFF. The DNA of the CDR3 is TGTGCCAGCAGCACCCACCCGTCGATGGGAGGGGGAGCTAATGAGCAGTTCTTC.

The J gene is TRBJ2-2, the V gene TRBV27; D not certain. Germline loops: CDR1 MNHEY, CDR2 SMNVEV (reference sequence). This CDR3 spans 17 amino acids. Trimming stripped 5 bases from V and 0 bases from J, with 16 bases between. CDR3 sequence (DNA): TGTGCCAGCAGTCCCCCCTACGGTTCGTCGAACACCGGGGAGCTGTTTTTT. Translation gives CASSPPYGSSNTGELFF.

The chain carries TRBV7-6 and TRBJ1-3; the match to TRBD1 covers 10 bases. Germline CDR1 reads SGHVS; CDR2 reads FNYEAQ. The CDR3 has 16 amino acids. With 3 bases clipped from V and 2 bases from J, the junction kept 4 bases outside the gene matches. The CDR3 DNA reads as TGTGCCAGCAGCTTGGGCGGACAGGGGGCTGGAAACACCATATATTTT. Translated: CASSLGGQGAGNTIYF.

This clone was picked up one time. V is TRBV2 and J is TRBJ1-2, with D uncertain. CDR1 and CDR2 from the germline V gene are SNHLY and FYNNEI. V lost 5 bases, J lost 8 bases, and 15 bases lay in between. The CDR3 runs to 13 residues. The CDR3 bases are TGTGCCAGCAGTTCATCCGGTACCAGGGGCTACACCTTC. This encodes CASSSSGTRGYTF.

This rearrangement joins TRBV3-1 (or the pseudogene TRBV3-2) to TRBJ2-5; 11 bases line up with TRBD2. Germline loops: CDR1 LGHDT, CDR2 YNNKEL (reference sequence). The J segment lost 1 base and the V segment lost 4 bases, leaving 8 bases of the junction unmatched. The CDR3 has 17 amino acids. In nucleotides, the CDR3 is TGTGCCAGCAGCCCGGGACTAGCGGTCCTCACCCAAGAGACCCAGTACTTC. This encodes CASSPGLAVLTQETQYF.

This clone was counted once. V is TRBV12-5 and J is TRBJ2-5; TRBD1 agrees at 8 bases. The germline gives CDR1 LGHNT, CDR2 FRNRAP. Germline trimming cut 6 bases from V and 2 bases from J; bases unmatched to any gene: 8. The CDR3 contains 15 residues. The CDR3 loop is CASGRTGQEQETQYF. In DNA form, the CDR3 reads TGTGCTAGTGGCCGCACGGGACAGGAACAAGAGACCCAGTACTTC.

The V and J genes are TRBV2 and TRBJ1-4; a possible D gene is TRBD1 (6 bases). This CDR3 has 14 amino acids. V lost 5 bases and J 3 bases, leaving 10 bases between the germline ends. The germline V gene has CDR1 SNHLY and CDR2 FYNNEI. CDR3 nucleotides: TGTGCCAGCAGTACAGGGCTAGCTAATGAAAAACTGTTTTTT. Translating gives CASSTGLANEKLFF.

The rearrangement uses TRBV24-1 and TRBJ1-2, with TRBD1 as a possible D gene (5 bases). Germline values: CDR1 KGHDR, CDR2 SFDVKD. V lost 3 bases to trimming and J lost 8 bases, with 9 bases between them. CDR3 length equals 12 residues. Written as DNA, the CDR3 is TGTGCCACCAGTGATCCCCAGGGCGGCTACACCTTC. It yields the protein CATSDPQGGYTF.

The CDR3 coding sequence is TGCGCCAGCAGCCAAGATCGGACAGGGAGCAATCAGCCCCAGCATTTT. It translates to CASSQDRTGSNQPQHF. This rearrangement joins TRBV4-1 to TRBJ1-5; 8 bases are shared with TRBD1. The germline gives CDR1 MGHRA, CDR2 YSYEKL. With V trimmed by 0 bases and J by 1 base, 2 bases remained unmatched. CDR3 length: 16 amino acids.

This clone occurred once. V is TRBV21-1 and J is TRBJ2-1; TRBD2, the table's D call, lacks a check against the DNA. TRBV21-1 is an annotated pseudogene. The CDR3 sequence is 19 residues long. The CDR3 loop is CASSKDGTSGSKGHGEQFF. The CDR3, as DNA: TGTGCCAGCAGCAAAGACGGGACTAGCGGGAGTAAGGGTCACGGTGAGCAGTTCTTC.

CDR3 region: CASSKSGDSTGAGYTF. The CDR3 region has the DNA TGTGCCAGCAGCAAATCCGGAGACAGCACCGGCGCGGGCTACACCTTC. The rearrangement uses TRBV21-1 and TRBJ1-2; the table's D call, TRBD1, has no DNA check behind it. TRBV21-1 is an annotated pseudogene. The CDR3 loop spans 16 amino acids.

In this sample, this clone turned up once. The chain combines TRBV19 with TRBJ2-7; tentatively, D is TRBD2 (5 bases). This CDR3 comprises 17 residues. CDR1 and CDR2 from the germline V gene are LNHDA and SQIVND (reference sequence). Trimming took off 4 bases at V and 2 bases at J, with 21 bases between the two ends. CDR3 amino acids: CASSSSLRRRLPYEQYF. CDR3 nucleotides: TGTGCCAGTAGTAGCAGCCTCAGGAGGCGCTTGCCCTACGAGCAGTACTTC.

The chain uses TRBV7-2 and TRBJ1-1; tentatively, D is TRBD1 (5 bases). Germline CDR1 SGHTA, CDR2 FQGNSA. The V and J ends lost 5 bases and 5 bases respectively, with 15 bases between them. This CDR3 region has 14 residues. The CDR3 is CASSPAREGTEAFF. In DNA form, the CDR3 reads TGTGCCAGCAGCCCCGCCAGGGAGGGGACTGAAGCTTTCTTT.

The gene calls are TRBV6-5 and TRBJ1-2; D not resolved. Germline CDR1 is MNHEY and CDR2 is SVGAGI. V was shortened by 2 bases and J by 4 bases, with 14 bases between the two germline ends. CDR3 length: 15 amino acids. The CDR3 here is CASSYDGLSPYGYTF. In DNA form, the CDR3 reads TGTGCCAGCAGTTACGACGGACTGTCCCCCTATGGCTACACCTTC.

This clone appeared a few times. The genes are TRBV27 and TRBJ2-1; D not certain. CDR3 size: 15 residues. Germline V gene sequence: CDR1 MNHEY, CDR2 SMNVEV (reference sequence). The V end lost 2 bases, the J end lost 1 base, and 9 bases lay between the germline ends. Written as DNA, the CDR3 is TGTGCCAGCAGTTTAACGACTGCGTCCTACAATGAGCAGTTCTTC. Amino acid sequence: CASSLTTASYNEQFF.

This clone has a single count. In nucleotides, the CDR3 is TGTGCCAGCAGCCATTCCCAGGACACTGAAGCTTTCTTT. Its protein product is CASSHSQDTEAFF. V and J are TRBV7-8 and TRBJ1-1; D not resolved. Between the trimmed V and J ends, which lost 5 bases and 3 bases, there was a span of 10 bases. CDR1 and CDR2 from the germline V gene are SGHVS and FQNEAQ. The CDR3 is made up of 13 amino acids.